This T cell receptor (beta chain) originates from a study of beta chain features in type 1 diabetes. At the level of the study: The samples had 100 million to 140 million sorted cells examined in all. Study conclusions and caveats: Among all four CD4+ subsets, Type 1 diabetes patients had TCRB CDR3s that were moderately but significantly shorter. Reads derived from cDNA could over-represent cells showing high TCR expression.

Purities in excess of 95% were seen in all sorted populations. To note about this clone: What it recognizes is unknown.

Every bit of the isolated RNA underwent reverse transcription, so sequencing read expressed TCRB transcripts. Repertoires were generated with immunoSEQ multiplex PCR, while TCRdb's copy carries only in-frame clones and drops some. The table records 600,000 to 750,000 clones, 9.5% to 15% of them present only once. The TCR comes from a man between 25 and 39 years old with type 1 diabetes. Sequencing was carried out using naive CD4+ T cells from blood.

CDR3 amino acids: CASSLAPGQGGETQYF. CDR3 DNA sequence: TGCGCCAGCAGCTTGGCCCCGGGACAGGGGGGAGAGACCCAGTACTTC. The chain links TRBV5-1 to TRBJ2-5, with 11 nucleotides matching TRBD1. The germline gives CDR1 SGHRS, CDR2 YFSETQ. V dropped 0 bases and J dropped 4; count of bases not matched to a gene: 5. The length of the CDR3 is 16 residues.